Listed below are T cell receptor beta chains from one sample, sequenced in a study of a mutant IDH1 vaccine in newly diagnosed glioma. Some clones are missing from TCRdb's copy, which holds only in-frame ones; the method was immunoSEQ multiplex PCR. The sample includes around 80,000 clones, around 85% seen only once; the top ten take 0.6% to 0.95%. The antigens of these receptors remain unknown. The sample here was PBMCs, taken from a glioma patient whose treatment included an IDH1 peptide vaccine. Source of these receptors: a woman aged 50 to 60 with glioma. Each CDR3 is given with its conserved first and last residue. D genes are given only for firm matches. Rows give clone size only sometimes, using once, few, many, or a class for an expanded clone.

>-|-|TRBV5-1|TRBJ2-1
CASSLASPSYNEQFF
TGCGCCAGCAGCTTGGCCTCCCCCTCCTACAATGAGCAGTTCTTC
>-|-|TRBV6-6|TRBJ1-1
CASSYRPRVTEAFF
TGTGCCAGCAGTTACCGCCCAAGAGTTACTGAAGCTTTCTTT
>-|TRBD2|TRBV6-6|TRBJ2-1
CASSLLLAEYDNEQFF
TGTGCCAGCAGTCTCCTTCTAGCGGAATACGACAATGAGCAGTTCTTC
>-|TRBD2|TRBV18|TRBJ2-3
CASSLGLAGADTQYF
TGTGCCAGCTCACTTGGACTAGCGGGCGCAGATACGCAGTATTTT
>-|-|TRBV28|TRBJ1-5
CASSLSRVQPQHF
TGTGCCAGCAGTTTATCCCGGGTTCAGCCCCAGCATTTT
>-|TRBD1|TRBV9|TRBJ2-6
CASSDFRDRHSGANVLTF
TGTGCCAGCAGCGACTTCCGGGACAGGCACTCTGGGGCCAACGTCCTGACTTTC
>-|TRBD1|TRBV7-9|TRBJ1-4
CASSSGLGGTVGEKLFF
TGTGCCAGCAGCTCGGGCCTAGGCGGGACAGTGGGCGAAAAACTGTTTTTT
>-|-|TRBV4-1|TRBJ2-7
CASSQGRDTNYEQYF
TGCGCCAGCAGCCAAGGGAGGGACACAAACTACGAGCAGTACTTC
>once|-|TRBV7-9|TRBJ1-2
CASSPAGVFYGYTF
TGTGCCAGCAGCCCAGCGGGGGTCTTCTATGGCTACACCTTC
>-|TRBD1|TRBV5-4|TRBJ2-4
CANSLDRDGIQYF
TGTGCCAACAGCTTGGACAGGGATGGCATTCAGTACTTC
>-|TRBD2|TRBV5-6|TRBJ2-7
CASSPPSGRAYEQYF
TGTGCCAGCAGCCCACCTAGCGGGAGGGCCTACGAGCAGTACTTC
>-|TRBD1|TRBV9|TRBJ1-6
CASSVRQGDSPLHF
TGTGCCAGCAGCGTGAGACAGGGGGATTCACCCCTCCACTTT
>-|TRBD1|TRBV6-5|TRBJ1-5
CASNQGGSNQPQHF
TGTGCCAGCAACCAGGGGGGTAGCAATCAGCCCCAGCATTTT
>-|TRBD2|TRBV5-1|TRBJ2-7
CASSWTSSYEQYF
TGCGCCAGCAGCTGGACTAGCTCCTACGAGCAGTACTTC
>-|-|TRBV2|TRBJ2-2
CASSAGTTGELFF
TGTGCCAGCAGTGCCGGGACAACCGGGGAGCTGTTTTTT
>-|-|TRBV18|TRBJ2-1
CASSPPNYNEQFF
TGTGCCAGCTCACCACCTAATTACAATGAGCAGTTCTTC
>-|-|TRBV2|TRBJ2-7
CASSGRFYEQYF
TGTGCCAGCAGTGGACGGTTCTACGAGCAGTACTTC
>-|-|TRBV19|TRBJ2-7
CASSSSVRLNYEQYF
TGTGCCAGTAGTTCGTCCGTGAGACTGAATTACGAGCAGTACTTC
>-|-|TRBV7-6|TRBJ1-5
CASSLDLGDQPQHF
TGTGCCAGCAGCTTAGATTTGGGGGATCAGCCCCAGCATTTT
>-|-|TRBV30|TRBJ2-5
CARRGPYVGAQYF
TGTGCCCGGAGGGGCCCGTACGTTGGGGCCCAGTACTTC
>-|TRBD2|TRBV19|TRBJ2-1
CASSLEGASGVRYNEQFF
TGTGCCAGTAGTTTGGAGGGTGCTAGCGGGGTTAGATACAATGAGCAGTTCTTC
>once|-|TRBV4-1|TRBJ1-5
CASSLRGNQPQHF
TGCGCCAGCAGCCTTAGGGGCAATCAGCCCCAGCATTTT
>-|TRBD1|TRBV9|TRBJ2-6
CASGDSRTTGANVLTF
TGTGCCAGCGGGGACAGTAGGACCACTGGGGCCAACGTCCTGACTTTC
>-|TRBD1|TRBV29-1|TRBJ1-5
CSVGGGTGEFQPQHF
TGCAGCGTTGGGGGGGGAACAGGGGAATTTCAGCCCCAGCATTTT
>-|-|TRBV27|TRBJ2-3
CASSLASPTDTQYF
TGTGCCAGCAGTTTAGCCTCTCCCACAGATACGCAGTATTTT
>-|-|TRBV4-2|TRBJ1-1
CASSQAHYADTEAFF
TGTGCCAGCAGCCAAGCCCACTACGCAGACACTGAAGCTTTCTTT
>-|-|TRBV5-1|TRBJ2-5
CASSLANSGIRETQYF
TGCGCCAGCAGCTTGGCCAATTCGGGGATTCGGGAGACCCAGTACTTC
>-|-|TRBV30|TRBJ1-3
CAWSVNHGNTIYF
TGTGCCTGGAGTGTAAATCACGGAAACACCATATATTTT
>-|-|TRBV15|TRBJ1-5
CATSRDVGGRDNQPQHF
TGTGCCACCAGCAGAGATGTGGGAGGGAGAGACAATCAGCCCCAGCATTTT
>-|-|TRBV30|TRBJ1-1
CAWGAGGLRITEAFF
TGTGCCTGGGGGGCCGGGGGGCTGAGGATCACTGAAGCTTTCTTT
>-|-|TRBV11-2|TRBJ2-7
CASSLQQASYEQYF
TGTGCCAGCAGCTTACAACAGGCTTCCTACGAGCAGTACTTC
>-|-|TRBV6-1|TRBJ2-5
CASSVGRQETQYF
TGTGCCAGCAGTGTAGGGAGACAAGAGACCCAGTACTTC
>-|-|TRBV6-5|TRBJ2-5
CASSYGGRETQYF
TGTGCCAGCAGTTACGGGGGGCGGGAGACCCAGTACTTC
>-|-|TRBV5-1|TRBJ1-1
CASSLGAGDQAFF
TGCGCCAGCAGCTTGGGGGCAGGGGATCAAGCTTTCTTT
>-|-|TRBV4-1|TRBJ2-3
CASSLGPRGTSTDTQYF
TGCGCCAGCAGCCTAGGCCCCCGGGGTACTAGCACAGATACGCAGTATTTT
>-|-|TRBV4-1|TRBJ2-2
CASSQVGNTGELFF
TGCGCCAGCAGCCAAGTCGGAAACACCGGGGAGCTGTTTTTT
>-|TRBD2|TRBV14|TRBJ2-1
CASSQDWASGRNEQFF
TGTGCCAGCAGCCAAGATTGGGCCAGCGGGAGGAATGAGCAGTTCTTC
>-|-|TRBV7-9|TRBJ2-1
CASRRGSKDEQFF
TGTGCCAGCCGCCGGGGCAGCAAGGATGAGCAGTTCTTC
>-|-|TRBV7-3|TRBJ2-1
CASSPGVSSYNEQFF
TGTGCCAGCAGCCCAGGTGTGAGCTCCTACAATGAGCAGTTCTTC
>-|-|TRBV5-1|TRBJ2-2
CASSLVAGSNTGELFF
TGCGCCAGCAGCTTGGTAGCCGGGTCGAACACCGGGGAGCTGTTTTTT
>once|-|TRBV30|TRBJ2-3
CASTGGTADTQYF
TGTGCTTCAACCGGAGGGACCGCAGATACGCAGTATTTT
>few|-|TRBV7-8|TRBJ2-7
CASSSSRSGRAYEQYF
TGTGCCAGCAGCTCCTCCCGTAGTGGCCGAGCCTACGAGCAGTACTTC
>-|-|TRBV5-1|TRBJ2-3
CASSLETDTQYF
TGCGCCAGCAGCTTGGAGACAGATACGCAGTATTTT
>-|-|TRBV7-9|TRBJ2-7
CASSPAYEQYF
TGTGCCAGCAGCCCGGCCTACGAGCAGTACTTC
>-|TRBD1|TRBV2|TRBJ1-2
CASSGTGVGGYTF
TGTGCCAGCAGCGGGACAGGGGTTGGTGGCTACACCTTC
>-|-|TRBV11-2|TRBJ1-1
CARGEGTEAFF
TGTGCCAGGGGGGAGGGGACTGAAGCTTTCTTT
>-|TRBD2|TRBV6-4|TRBJ2-1
CASSDSSPSGMRSYNEQFF
TGTGCCAGCAGTGACTCGAGTCCTAGCGGGATGAGGTCCTACAATGAGCAGTTCTTC
>-|TRBD1|TRBV19|TRBJ1-1
CASPPGATGGTEAFF
TGTGCCAGTCCCCCAGGGGCGACAGGGGGGACTGAAGCTTTCTTT
>-|-|TRBV19|TRBJ1-2
CASSIPSGQGFGGYTF
TGTGCCAGTAGTATTCCGTCGGGCCAGGGATTTGGTGGCTACACCTTC
>-|TRBD2|TRBV10-3|TRBJ2-3
CAIRWAQSGAGTDTQYF
TGTGCCATCAGATGGGCCCAAAGCGGGGCGGGCACAGATACGCAGTATTTT
>-|TRBD2|TRBV10-3|TRBJ2-1
CASRVAGNNEQFF
TGTGCCTCTCGGGTAGCGGGAAACAATGAGCAGTTCTTC
>-|-|TRBV9|TRBJ2-2
CASSVLDDTGELFF
TGTGCCAGCAGCGTCTTGGATGACACCGGGGAGCTGTTTTTT
>-|-|TRBV5-6|TRBJ2-1
CASRTGTGTSYNEQFF
TGTGCCAGCAGGACCGGGACTGGTACCTCCTACAATGAGCAGTTCTTC
>-|TRBD2|TRBV9|TRBJ2-1
CASSAPGTRQFF
TGTGCCAGCAGCGCCCCCGGGACTAGGCAGTTCTTC
>-|TRBD2|TRBV4-1|TRBJ2-3
CASSQRLAHTDTQYF
TGCGCCAGCAGCCAAAGACTAGCGCACACAGATACGCAGTATTTT
>-|TRBD2|TRBV28|TRBJ2-7
CASRPSGALYEQYF
TGTGCCAGCAGACCTAGCGGGGCGCTCTACGAGCAGTACTTC
>-|-|TRBV19|TRBJ1-1
CASGYRGNTEAFF
TGTGCCAGTGGGTATAGGGGGAACACTGAAGCTTTCTTT
>-|-|TRBV29-1|TRBJ2-6
CSVDVSPSPGANVLTF
TGCAGCGTTGACGTCTCCCCATCTCCTGGGGCCAACGTCCTGACTTTC
>few|-|TRBV6-1|TRBJ1-2
CASSEALGTLANYGYTF
TGTGCCAGCAGTGAAGCGCTAGGGACCCTAGCTAACTATGGCTACACCTTC
>-|-|TRBV10-2|TRBJ2-3
CASSTSGNWDTQYF
TGCGCCAGCAGTACCTCAGGGAATTGGGATACGCAGTATTTT